The 4 T cell receptor beta chains reported below all come from one sample, sequenced in a study of blood T cell repertoires in COVID-19. The repertoire was sequenced with immunoSEQ multiplex PCR; TCRdb's copy has only in-frame clones and lacks some. The profile shows about 150,000 clones, 84% of them singletons. Input material: peripheral blood. The receptors were sampled from a woman aged 45 to 65 with acute or convalescent COVID-19.

The chain recombines TRBV27 with TRBJ1-6; 11 bases fit TRBD1. V lost 0 bases to trimming and J lost 0 bases; unmatched junction nucleotides: 7. The length of the CDR3 is 20 residues. The germline V gene has CDR1 MNHEY and CDR2 SMNVEV (reference sequence). The CDR3 here is CASSLSRGQGEFSYNSPLHF. CDR3 DNA: TGTGCCAGCAGTTTATCCCGGGGACAGGGGGAATTCTCCTATAATTCACCCCTCCACTTT.

The chain employs TRBV7-2 and TRBJ1-2; no clear D gene. Trimming took off 2 bases at V and 4 bases at J, with 5 bases between the two ends. Per the germline V gene, CDR1 is SGHTA and CDR2 is FQGNSA. This CDR3 has 12 residues. The CDR3 loop is CASSLNGYGYTF. The CDR3 nucleotides are TGTGCCAGCAGCTTAAACGGCTATGGCTACACCTTC.

The chain links TRBV2 to TRBJ1-2, with 9 bases that match TRBD1. The CDR3 runs to 14 residues. Trimming at V came to 5 bases and at J to 3 bases, leaving 4 bases not matched to a gene. From germline, CDR1 is SNHLY and CDR2 FYNNEI. Here the CDR3 reads CASSSDRGDYGYTF. The CDR3 region has the DNA TGTGCCAGCAGTTCTGACAGGGGGGACTATGGCTACACCTTC.

The chain uses TRBV6-5 and TRBJ1-5, with 8 bases fitting TRBD1. Germline values: CDR1 MNHEY, CDR2 SVGAGI. V gave up 9 bases and J gave up 3 bases; unmatched junction bases: 10. The CDR3 has 15 amino acids. CDR3 DNA sequence: TGTGCCAGTCACGGACAGGGAGTCGACAATCAGCCCCAGCATTTT. Residues: CASHGQGVDNQPQHF.